The 15 T cell receptor beta chains below were found in one sample sequenced in a study of blood T cells in healthy people across ages. A sample-barcoded 5' primer and a J-beta primer mix were used in a second PCR of roughly 6 to 11 cycles. TCRdb reanalysed the 5' RACE reads using MiXCR and keeps one entry per CDR3 protein. The profile shows roughly 900,000 distinct CDR3 sequences, more than 25% of them singletons. Sequenced sample: blood. The origin of the receptors is a woman at least 80 years old in good health.

In this sample, this clonotype turned up a few times. This chain uses TRBV7-2 with TRBJ1-5; D call uncertain. Germline loops: CDR1 SGHTA, CDR2 FQGNSA. The V end lost 1 base, the J end lost 4 bases, and 8 bases lay between the germline ends. This CDR3 has 14 amino acids. In DNA, the CDR3 is TGTGCCAGCAGCTTAGGGCCGAATAATCAGCCCCAGCATTTT. Protein sequence: CASSLGPNNQPQHF.

The chain combines TRBV7-2 with TRBJ2-7; weak D call: TRBD2 (5 bases). The germline gives CDR1 SGHTA, CDR2 FQGNSA. This CDR3 has 15 residues. V lost 11 bases, J lost 1 base, and 21 bases lay in between. CDR3: CACTNEAGKSYEQYF. The DNA for the CDR3 is TGTGCCTGCACCAACGAGGCCGGGAAGTCCTACGAGCAGTACTTC.

With regard to this clonotype: A clone one base away is much larger, so this may be a read error. CDR3 region: CGSSQRVSFQETQYF. The CDR3 nucleotides read TGTGGCAGCAGCCAAAGGGTCAGCTTCCAAGAGACCCAGTACTTC. The chain recombines TRBV3-1 with TRBJ2-5; D not resolved. CDR1 is LGHDT and CDR2 is YNNKEL in the germline V gene (reference sequence). CDR3 size: 15 residues.

This clonotype was seen many times. The rearrangement links TRBV4-3 to TRBJ2-7; 10 bases align to TRBD1. This CDR3 is built from 15 residues. The V gene's germline CDR1 is LGHNA and CDR2 YSLEER. V lost 4 bases, J lost 4 bases, and 7 bases stayed unmatched. The CDR3 nucleotides read TGCGCCAGCAGCCCCGGGACAGGGGCCTTTTACGAGCAGTACTTC. Translation: CASSPGTGAFYEQYF.

The V gene is TRBV7-8, the J gene TRBJ2-3; D is unclear. Germline values: CDR1 SGHVS, CDR2 FQNEAQ. The CDR3 is made up of 15 amino acids. Trimming took 2 bases from V and 4 from J, leaving 13 bases between them. CDR3 sequence (DNA): TGTGCCAGCAGCTTATTGTCCTCCTGGGCAGATACGCAGTATTTT. Amino acids: CASSLLSSWADTQYF.

This clonotype was seen repeatedly, ten times or more. CDR3 sequence: CASRRQGVAGANVLTF. The CDR3, as DNA: TGTGCCAGCAGGAGACAGGGGGTTGCTGGGGCCAACGTCCTGACTTTC. The chain has TRBV6-2 or TRBV6-3 and TRBJ2-6, with TRBD1 matching 9 bases. The CDR3 contains 16 residues. The junction had 5 bases not matched to a gene; V was cut back by 6 bases and J by 2 bases. Germline-derived CDR1 and CDR2 are MNHEY and SVGEGT.

This clonotype was counted between two and nine times. V gene TRBV5-1 combines with J gene TRBJ2-2; D might be TRBD2 (6 bases). The CDR3 loop spans 16 amino acids. CDR1 is SGHRS, CDR2 YFSETQ, per germline. Trimming shortened V by 0 bases and J by 4 bases, and 13 bases separated the two germline ends. CDR3 nucleotide sequence: TGCGCCAGCAGCTTGGAGGAGCAGGGACTCACCGGGGAGCTGTTTTTT. This sequence encodes CASSLEEQGLTGELFF.

Ten or more counts support this clonotype. The rearrangement links TRBV11-3 to TRBJ2-1; 13 nucleotides match TRBD2. V lost 5 bases, J lost 10 bases, and 8 bases stayed unmatched. CDR1 is SGHNT and CDR2 is YENEEA in the germline V gene. The length of the CDR3 is 15 residues. The CDR3: CASSGGLAGVREQFF. CDR3 coding DNA: TGTGCCAGCAGCGGCGGACTAGCGGGGGTACGGGAGCAGTTCTTC. Full variable domain (missing parts from reference TRBV11-3 and TRBJ2-1): EAGVVQSPRYKIIEKKQPVAFWCNPISGHNTLYWYLQNLGQGPELLIRYENEEAVDDSQLPKDRFSAERLKGVDSTLKIQPAELGDSAVYLCASSGGLAGVREQFFGPGTRLTVL.

Remarks on this clonotype: A junction boundary mismatches the germline segment, possibly from a read error. This sequence joins TRBV6-2 or TRBV6-3 and TRBJ1-5; 7 bases map to TRBD1. Germline V gene data show CDR1 as MNHEY and CDR2 as SVGEGT. CDR3 size: 14 residues. The DNA for the CDR3 is TGTGTCAGCATGGCAGGGGGAAGCAATCAGCCCCAGCATTTT. As protein: CVSMAGGSNQPQHF.

This clonotype has at least ten counts. J is TRBJ2-7 and V is TRBV6-1; no reliable D call. V was clipped by 7 bases and J by 1 base, with 17 bases between them. The CDR3 extends over 15 amino acids. Germline lookup yields CDR1 MNHNS and CDR2 SASEGT. Here the CDR3 DNA reads TGTGCCAGCACCTACGGTAGCACACCGTCCTACGAGCAGTACTTC. Protein product: CASTYGSTPSYEQYF.

This clonotype was seen at least ten times. The J gene is TRBJ2-7, the V gene TRBV28; D gene ambiguous. CDR3 length equals 15 residues. Germline V gene sequence: CDR1 MDHEN, CDR2 SYDVKM. The ends were cut back, 4 bases at V and 0 bases at J, with 13 bases in the middle. CDR3 nucleotides: TGTGCCAGCAGTTCCCTAGAGCAGGTCTCCTACGAGCAGTACTTC. Amino acid sequence: CASSSLEQVSYEQYF.

This clonotype has more than one count but fewer than ten. This rearrangement joins TRBV6-6 to TRBJ2-1, with D maybe TRBD2 (5 bases). Germline assignment: CDR1 MNHNY and CDR2 SVGAGI (reference sequence). The CDR3 contains 12 residues. V was trimmed by 2 bases and J by 8 bases, leaving 7 bases between them. The CDR3 bases are TGTGCCAGCAGTTACATGAGGGATGAGCAGTTCTTC. Translating it yields CASSYMRDEQFF.

Ten or more counts support this clonotype. This chain joins TRBV6-1 and TRBJ2-7, with D unresolved. Trimming stripped 1 base from V and 6 bases from J, with 16 bases between. The length of the CDR3 is 15 residues. CDR1 MNHNS and CDR2 SASEGT come from the germline V gene. CDR3 loop: CASSEDFLPTGEQYF. The CDR3 DNA sequence: TGTGCCAGCAGTGAAGATTTTCTTCCGACCGGCGAGCAGTACTTC.

This clonotype was recorded a few times. The rearrangement joins TRBV20-1 to TRBJ2-1; 7 nucleotides line up with TRBD2. The CDR3 loop spans 12 amino acids. Germline V gene data show CDR1 as DFQATT and CDR2 as SNEGSKA (reference sequence). V shed 6 bases, J shed 6 bases, and the junction held 5 bases outside the gene matches. CDR3 region: CSAAGASNEQFF. CDR3 sequence (DNA): TGCAGTGCGGCGGGAGCTAGCAATGAGCAGTTCTTC.

Concerning this clonotype: A much larger clone sits a single nucleotide away, making a read error possible. The chain is built from TRBV11-2 and TRBJ2-4, with D unclear. This CDR3 has 14 residues. V lost 5 bases and J lost 0, with 8 bases in between. In germline, CDR1 is SGHAT, CDR2 FQNNGV. The CDR3 DNA reads TGTGCCAGCAGCGAGAGACCAGCCAAAAACATTCAGTACTTC. It translates to CASSERPAKNIQYF.